This T cell receptor beta chain is drawn from a study of blood T cell repertoires in COVID-19. The CDR3 runs to 13 residues. J gave up 7 bases and V 4 bases, and 4 bases lay outside the gene matches. Method: immunoSEQ multiplex PCR; TCRdb's copy keeps in-frame clones and lacks some. The table includes approximately 300,000 clones, around 86% detected once. Only one count was recorded for this clone. This chain links TRBV12-3 or TRBV12-4 with TRBJ1-2, with TRBD1 matching 9 bases. This clonotype originated in a man aged 25-40 years who had recovered from COVID-19. Sequenced sample: PBMCs or T cells enriched from blood (not recorded which). The CDR3 bases are TGTGCCAGCAGTTCACAGGGGGCTCGTGGCTACACCTTC. Encoded protein: CASSSQGARGYTF.